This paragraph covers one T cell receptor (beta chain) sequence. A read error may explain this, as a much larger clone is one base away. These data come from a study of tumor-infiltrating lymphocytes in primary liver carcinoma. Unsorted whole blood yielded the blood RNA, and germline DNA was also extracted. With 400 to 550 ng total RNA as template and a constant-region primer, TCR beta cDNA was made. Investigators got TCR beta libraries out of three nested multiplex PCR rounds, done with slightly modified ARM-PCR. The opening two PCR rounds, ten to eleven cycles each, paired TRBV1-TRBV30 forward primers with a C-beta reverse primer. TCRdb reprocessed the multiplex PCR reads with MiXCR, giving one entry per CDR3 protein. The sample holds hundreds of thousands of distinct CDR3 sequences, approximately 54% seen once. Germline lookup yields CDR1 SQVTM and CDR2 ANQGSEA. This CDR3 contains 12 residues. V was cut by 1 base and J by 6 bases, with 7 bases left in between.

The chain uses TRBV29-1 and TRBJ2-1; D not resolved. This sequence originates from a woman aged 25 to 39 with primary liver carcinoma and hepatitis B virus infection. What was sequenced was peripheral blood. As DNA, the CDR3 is TGCAGCGTTGAAGTCAGGATCAATGAGCAGTTCTTC. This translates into CSVEVRINEQFF.